The 14 T cell receptor beta chains reported below all come from one sample, sequenced in a study of T cells in women clearing cervical HPV infection. Sequenced by immunoSEQ multiplex PCR; TCRdb stores in-frame clones only, minus some. The sample includes 20,000 to 25,000 clones. The sequenced sample consisted of blood buffy coat. These receptors were taken from a woman aged 18 to 69 with a cervical HPV16 infection that either progressed to CIN3+ or cleared (not recorded which).

With regard to this clone: The CDR3 end falls 3 residues outside the read, so it is completed with the germline J gene. This rearrangement joins TRBV5-1 to TRBJ2-1; 16 nucleotides match TRBD2. Germline CDR1 reads SGHRS; CDR2 reads YFSETQ. The CDR3 is 18 residues long. V lost 3 bases and J lost 7; bases outside the gene matches: 10. The CDR3 here is CASSSSGLAGGQGNEQFF. CDR3 bases read: TGCGCCAGCAGCTCGTCGGGACTAGCGGGGGGGCAGGGAAATGAG.

Turning to this clone: The CDR3 end falls 3 residues outside the read, so it is completed with the germline J gene. This chain uses TRBV18 with TRBJ2-7, with D maybe TRBD1 (5 bases). The CDR3 is 15 amino acids. Germline V gene lookup returns CDR1 KGHSH and CDR2 LQKENI. V was shortened by 2 bases and J by 2 bases, with 13 bases between the two germline ends. CDR3: CASSPGAGSTYEQYF. The DNA read from the CDR3 is TGTGCCAGCTCACCAGGGGCAGGGTCGACCTACGAG.

With respect to this clone: Read data end 3 residues before the CDR3 end; the end is taken from the germline J gene. The V call is TRBV19, the J call TRBJ2-7; tentatively, D is TRBD2 (6 bases). The CDR3 has 16 residues. Germline assignment: CDR1 LNHDA and CDR2 SQIVND (reference sequence). Trimming removed 5 bases at V and 0 bases at J, with 17 bases between. The CDR3 sequence: CASSLVAETFSYEQYF. Partial CDR3 DNA: TGTGCCAGTAGTCTCGTAGCGGAGACCTTCTCCTACGAG.

As regards this clone: The read halts 3 residues ahead of the CDR3 end, with the missing end drawn from the germline J gene. V gene TRBV2 combines with J gene TRBJ2-2; 7 bases align to TRBD2. The V gene end was trimmed by 5 bases and the J gene end by 2 bases; junction bases not matched to a gene: 11. Germline assignment: CDR1 SNHLY and CDR2 FYNNEI. The CDR3 has 17 residues. CDR3 in amino acids: CASSTQAGTLNTGELFF. The DNA read from the CDR3 is TGTGCCAGCAGTACCCAAGCGGGGACCCTTAACACCGGGGAG.

Notes on this clone: The read ends 3 residues before the CDR3 terminus; that terminus is restored from the germline J gene. The chain joins TRBV7-9 to TRBJ1-2; D ambiguous. The CDR3 loop spans 12 amino acids. The germline gives CDR1 SEHNR, CDR2 FQNEAQ (reference sequence). CDR3 sequence: CASSLVANDYTF. The sequenced part of the CDR3 DNA is TGTGCCAGCAGCTTAGTTGCGAATGAC.

The CDR3 reads CSARVWGPNTGELFF. The part of the CDR3 DNA that was read is TGCAGTGCTAGAGTCTGGGGCCCGAACACCGGGGAG. The rearrangement links TRBV20-1 to TRBJ2-2; weak D call: TRBD1 (5 bases). The read stops 3 residues short of the end of the CDR3; the missing end is completed from the germline J gene. The germline V gene encodes CDR1 DFQATT and CDR2 SNEGSKA (reference sequence). The CDR3 runs to 15 residues. V was clipped by 1 base and J by 0 bases, with 9 bases between them.

Points on this clone: From the germline J gene comes the end of the CDR3, since the read stops 3 residues before it. The chain links TRBV7-9 to TRBJ2-4, with D possibly matching TRBD1 (6 bases). Germline V gene data show CDR1 as SEHNR and CDR2 as FQNEAQ (reference sequence). This CDR3 spans 15 amino acids. The sequenced CDR3 bases are TGTGCCAGCAGCTTGGCGGACAGCGCGGTGTATGGT. Encoded protein: CASSLADSAVYG. The CDR3 in its entirety is CASSLADSAVYGQYF.

As regards this clone: The observed sequence ends 3 residues before the CDR3 terminus, with the missing tail filled in from the germline J gene. J is TRBJ1-1 and V is TRBV2; no clear D. The CDR3 is 11 residues long. Germline V gives CDR1 SNHLY, CDR2 FYNNEI. The CDR3 spells CASSALGRAFF. The part of the CDR3 DNA that was read is TGTGCCAGCAGTGCCCTTGGGCGA.

Of note for this clone: The sequence runs out 3 residues before the end of the CDR3; the remainder is reconstructed from the germline J gene. The J gene is TRBJ1-3, the V gene TRBV2; D uncertain. With 1 base removed from V and 0 bases from J, the gap between germline ends came to 7 bases. Germline V CDR1 and CDR2: SNHLY, FYNNEI. CDR3 length equals 15 residues. The sequenced CDR3 bases are TGTGCCAGCAGTGAAGGCAGGCGCTCTGGAAACACC. It encodes CASSEGRRSGNT. From start to end, the CDR3 is CASSEGRRSGNTIYF. Complete variable domain (other parts from reference TRBV2 and TRBJ1-3): EPEVTQTPSHQVTQMGQEVILRCVPISNHLYFYWYRQILGQKVEFLVSFYNNEISEKSEIFDDQFSVERPDGSNFTLKIRSTKLEDSAMYFCASSEGRRSGNTIYFGEGSWLTVV.

On this clone: The read falls 3 residues short of the CDR3 end, and the missing part is taken from the germline J gene. The chain carries TRBV2 and TRBJ2-3, with D tentatively TRBD2 (6 bases). This CDR3 contains 15 residues. With 5 bases removed from V and 3 bases from J, the gap between germline ends came to 15 bases. CDR1 is SNHLY and CDR2 is FYNNEI in the germline V gene. The part of the CDR3 DNA that was read is TGTGCCAGCAGTTCTGTGCTAGCGCGGACAGATACG. It encodes CASSSVLARTDT. The whole CDR3 sequence reads CASSSVLARTDTQYF.

As concerns this clone: The read is 3 residues too short to cover the CDR3 end, so that end is filled in from the germline J gene. The rearrangement joins TRBV7-8 to TRBJ2-5; 10 bases align to TRBD2. After removal of 4 bases from V and 2 bases from J, the junction contained 4 bases not matched to a gene. This CDR3 has 15 amino acids. Per the germline V gene, CDR1 is SGHVS and CDR2 is FQNEAQ. CDR3 DNA (partial): TGTGCCAGCAGCTGGGGAGCGGGAGGGCAAGAGACC. The encoded protein is CASSWGAGGQET. Given in full, the CDR3 is CASSWGAGGQETQYF. Drawing the rest from reference TRBV7-8 and TRBJ2-5, the complete variable domain is GAGVSQSPRYKVAKRGQDVALRCDPISGHVSLFWYQQALGQGPEFLTYFQNEAQLDKSGLPSDRFFAERPEGSVSTLKIQRTQQEDSAVYLCASSWGAGGQETQYFGPGTRLLVL.

A word on this clone: The CDR3 end falls 3 residues outside the read, so it is completed with the germline J gene. This chain connects TRBV7-9 to TRBJ1-2; D is ambiguous. CDR3 length: 13 amino acids. The germline V gene has CDR1 SEHNR and CDR2 FQNEAQ (reference sequence). CDR3 region: CASSLSVSGDYTF. Partial CDR3 DNA: TGTGCCAGCAGCTTAAGCGTTAGCGGTGAC.

As to this clone: Sequencing ends 3 residues short of the CDR3 end; the germline J gene provides the rest. This chain joins TRBV20-1 and TRBJ2-3; TRBD2 matches at 16 bases. The V gene end was trimmed by 5 bases and the J gene end by 4 bases; junction bases not matched to a gene: 6. The CDR3 consists of 16 residues. Germline V lookup: CDR1 DFQATT, CDR2 SNEGSKA (reference sequence). The CDR3 bases that were read are TGCAGTGCTGAAACGGGACTAGCGGGAGGGGCAGATACG. Translated, it gives CSAETGLAGGADT. In full, the CDR3 reads CSAETGLAGGADTQYF.

The CDR3 sequence: CASSPPGDSNNEQFF. Incomplete CDR3 DNA: TGTGCCAGCAGCCCCCCGGGGGACTCAAATAATGAG. The rearrangement links TRBV7-9 to TRBJ2-1, with D possibly TRBD2 on 6 matching bases. The CDR3 extends 3 residues past the end of the read, so its final part is completed from the germline J gene. V lost 5 bases and J lost 7, with 18 bases in between. Germline V lookup: CDR1 SEHNR, CDR2 FQNEAQ (reference sequence). This CDR3 spans 15 amino acids.